This T cell receptor beta chain emerged from a study of T cell changes during pregnancy in multiple sclerosis. Germline V gene lookup returns CDR1 SGHAT and CDR2 FQNNGV. The CDR3 loop spans 13 amino acids. The germline V and J ends were trimmed by 5 bases and 2 bases, with 9 bases remaining between them. Clones were sequenced by immunoSEQ multiplex PCR, and TCRdb holds only the in-frame ones, with some missing. Of roughly 100,000 clones in the sample, 75% to 95% are singletons; the top ten hold roughly 1.6%. The TCR was taken from a female donor with multiple sclerosis, enrolled in a pregnancy study. This sequence joins TRBV11-2 and TRBJ2-5, with D tentatively TRBD2 (5 bases). The sample was peripheral blood, taken before pregnancy. This chain's CDR3 is CASSEDWQETQYF. DNA for the CDR3: TGTGCCAGCAGCGAGGACTGGCAAGAGACCCAGTACTTC.